This TCR beta chain was identified during a study of blood T cell repertoires in COVID-19. Across the whole study: Samples taken during acute and convalescent COVID-19 were collected in the United States, Italy and Spain. PBMCs, B-cell-depleted T cells, or T cells were the source of the cDNA or gDNA that made up the material.

Original data processing: Reference gene primer amplification in the assay estimated nucleated cell counts. The table came from immunoSEQ multiplex PCR; TCRdb's copy has only in-frame clones and leaves some out. For V, J and clone size, that table is used; D and trimming come from the DNA. The profile covers fewer than 150,000 clones, with approximately 85% appearing a single time and around 2.9% taken by the ten largest. This CDR3 is built from 14 residues. CDR1 and CDR2 (germline): MNHEY, SVGAGI. Trimming cost V 7 bases and J 1 base; bases outside gene matches: 6. The source material was peripheral blood. This TCR derives from a man in his fifties with acute or convalescent COVID-19. The chain uses TRBV6-5 and TRBJ2-7; 8 bases agree with TRBD2. This CDR3 is CASTHRGGSYEQYF. The DNA of the CDR3 is TGTGCCAGCACCCACCGGGGGGGTTCCTACGAGCAGTACTTC.